These 29 T cell receptor beta chains originate from one sample sequenced in a study of blood T cell repertoires in COVID-19. Sequenced by immunoSEQ multiplex PCR; TCRdb stores in-frame clones only, minus some. The sample comprises a few hundred thousand clones, 88% of which are singletons, and 0.7% rests with the top ten. The source material was peripheral blood. The receptors were sampled from a human donor in a cohort sampled during active COVID-19.

The chain carries TRBV30 and TRBJ1-2, with D perhaps matching TRBD1 (6 bases). The CDR3 length is 11 residues. The V gene lost 0 bases and the J gene lost 8 bases, with 7 bases spanning the gap. In germline, CDR1 is GTSNPN, CDR2 SVGIG (reference sequence). The CDR3 bases are TGTGCCTGGAGTGTTGGGGGCGGCTACACCTTC. Amino acids: CAWSVGGGYTF.

This clone was counted a single time. The chain joins TRBV12-3 or TRBV12-4 to TRBJ1-4; D gene unclear. V dropped 8 bases and J dropped 5 bases, with 12 bases sitting between them. The CDR3 has 13 amino acids. This CDR3 is CASPRRRNEKLFF. The CDR3 DNA reads TGTGCCAGCCCCAGGAGGCGAAATGAAAAACTGTTTTTT.

The chain carries TRBV7-2 and TRBJ2-3; tentative D call: TRBD2 (7 bases). This CDR3 is built from 14 residues. Germline V CDR1 and CDR2: SGHTA, FQGNSA. V was cut by 3 bases and J by 1 base, with 8 bases left in between. The CDR3 here is CASSLGGRTDTQYF. For the CDR3, the DNA is TGTGCCAGCAGCTTGGGGGGGCGCACAGATACGCAGTATTTT.

The chain combines TRBV7-2 with TRBJ1-5; tentative D call: TRBD1 (5 bases). The CDR3 runs 15 residues. Germline CDR1 is SGHTA and CDR2 is FQGNSA. Trimming removed 5 bases at V and 9 bases at J, with 20 bases between. The CDR3 here is CASSILGGVSWPQHF. In DNA form, the CDR3 reads TGTGCCAGCAGCATCCTCGGGGGGGTCTCATGGCCCCAGCATTTT.

The CDR3 coding sequence is TGTGCCAGCAGTCCACTTACGGGGTATTCACCCCTCCACTTT. Translation gives CASSPLTGYSPLHF. The chain recombines TRBV6-2 or TRBV6-3 with TRBJ1-6, with no clear D. Per the germline V gene, CDR1 is MNHEY and CDR2 is SVGEGT. Between the trimmed V and J ends, which lost 5 bases and 8 bases, there was a span of 13 bases. This CDR3 is 14 amino acids long.

The genes are TRBV7-2 and TRBJ1-1; TRBD1 might be the D (5 bases). CDR3 length: 15 amino acids. The germline V gene has CDR1 SGHTA and CDR2 FQGNSA. V dropped 4 bases and J dropped 6 bases, with 18 bases sitting between them. The CDR3 here is CASSSKGQAEAEAFF. The CDR3 DNA reads TGTGCCAGCAGCTCTAAGGGGCAGGCGGAAGCTGAAGCTTTCTTT.

This chain uses TRBV7-8 with TRBJ2-7; no clear D. Trimming pared 5 bases from V and 0 bases from J, leaving 14 bases between. The CDR3 is 15 amino acids. Germline CDR1 and CDR2: SGHVS and FQNEAQ. The CDR3 DNA sequence: TGTGCCAGCAGCCCTTCGGTGGCGGCCTCCTACGAGCAGTACTTC. Translated: CASSPSVAASYEQYF.

The chain employs TRBV5-1 and TRBJ2-7; D possibly corresponds to TRBD1 (6 bases). V was clipped by 3 bases and J by 1 base, with 14 bases between them. Germline CDR1 SGHRS, CDR2 YFSETQ. This CDR3 is 15 amino acids long. The CDR3 DNA reads TGCGCCAGCAGCTGGAAGGACAGTGGTTCCTACGAGCAGTACTTC. Residues: CASSWKDSGSYEQYF.

The chain joins TRBV7-9 to TRBJ1-1; TRBD1 matches 11 bases. V trimming: 2 bases; J trimming: 6 bases; junction bases outside the gene matches: 5. The CDR3 has 15 amino acids. Germline V gene data show CDR1 as SEHNR and CDR2 as FQNEAQ (reference sequence). DNA for the CDR3: TGTGCCAGCAGCTTAAGGCGGGACAGGGGGTCTGAAGCTTTCTTT. It encodes CASSLRRDRGSEAFF.

CDR3 DNA: TGCAGCGTGCTGACAGGGGATCATTCACCCCTCCACTTT. Its translation is CSVLTGDHSPLHF. V and J are TRBV29-1 and TRBJ1-6; TRBD1 matches 8 bases. Per the germline V gene, CDR1 is SQVTM and CDR2 is ANQGSEA. J gave up 8 bases and V 6 bases, and 6 bases lay outside the gene matches. This CDR3 has 13 residues. The full variable domain, completed using reference TRBV29-1 and TRBJ1-6, is SAVISQKPSRDICQRGTSLTIQCQVDSQVTMMFWYRQQPGQSLTLIATANQGSEATYESGFVIDKFPISRPNLTFSTLTVSNMSPEDSSIYLCSVLTGDHSPLHFGNGTRLTVT.

The chain recombines TRBV25-1 with TRBJ2-7, with 10 bases that match TRBD1. V was pared by 4 bases and J by 7 bases, with 13 bases of the junction left unmatched. Germline V CDR1 and CDR2: MGHDK, SYGVNS. The CDR3 consists of 16 residues. The CDR3 protein is CASSVGDRGLLQEQYF. The CDR3 nucleotides read TGTGCCAGCAGTGTAGGAGACAGGGGGCTTTTGCAGGAGCAGTACTTC.

The chain couples TRBV28 to TRBJ2-7; D is uncertain. CDR1 is MDHEN, CDR2 SYDVKM, per germline. V was shortened by 7 bases and J by 3 bases, with 19 bases between the two germline ends. This CDR3 region has 15 residues. The CDR3 loop is CASTKDFPLHYEQYF. The DNA for the CDR3 is TGTGCCAGCACTAAAGACTTCCCCCTGCACTACGAGCAGTACTTC.

The chain joins TRBV12-3 or TRBV12-4 to TRBJ2-7; TRBD1 matches at 9 bases. CDR3 length: 13 amino acids. Trimming at V came to 6 bases and at J to 3 bases, leaving 3 bases not matched to a gene. CDR3 bases: TGTGCCAGCAGAAAGGGACAGGGCTACGAGCAGTACTTC. It translates to CASRKGQGYEQYF.

The V call is TRBV18, the J call TRBJ2-2; 7 bases line up with TRBD2. The CDR3 has 17 amino acids. Per germline, CDR1 KGHSH and CDR2 LQKENI. The V gene end was trimmed by 1 base and the J gene end by 0 bases; junction bases not matched to a gene: 5. The CDR3 DNA sequence: TGTGCCAGCTCACCACGGACTAGGGGAACGAACACCGGGGAGCTGTTTTTT. Translating it yields CASSPRTRGTNTGELFF.

The genes are TRBV9 and TRBJ2-5; TRBD2 matches 15 bases. CDR1 SGDLS and CDR2 YYNGEE come from the germline V gene. This CDR3 comprises 14 residues. With V trimmed by 7 bases and J by 5 bases, 3 bases remained unmatched. The DNA for the CDR3 is TGTGCCAGCTCCGGACTAGCGGGAGGGGAGACCCAGTACTTC. This sequence encodes CASSGLAGGETQYF.

The rearrangement joins TRBV5-4 to TRBJ2-7; no clear D gene. This CDR3 is built from 15 residues. Trimming took 4 bases from V and 2 from J, leaving 16 bases between them. CDR1 SGHNT and CDR2 YYREEE come from the germline V gene (reference sequence). The CDR3 DNA is TGTGCCAGCAGCAGTGGCGGCAGCCCTACCTACGAGCAGTACTTC. It specifies CASSSGGSPTYEQYF.

The V gene is TRBV28, the J gene TRBJ1-1, with D possibly matching TRBD1 (6 bases). The CDR3 extends over 15 amino acids. V lost 8 bases and J 3 bases, leaving 19 bases between the germline ends. Germline-derived CDR1 and CDR2 are MDHEN and SYDVKM. CDR3 loop: CASELGRGADTEAFF. Written as DNA, the CDR3 is TGTGCCAGCGAGTTAGGACGGGGGGCCGACACTGAAGCTTTCTTT.

This sequence joins TRBV10-3 and TRBJ2-7; the match to TRBD2 covers 14 bases. The CDR3 consists of 16 residues. Germline values: CDR1 ENHRY, CDR2 SYGVKD. With 5 bases clipped from V and 2 bases from J, the junction kept 5 bases outside the gene matches. CDR3 loop: CAISSSTSGRAYEQYF. The CDR3 DNA follows: TGTGCCATCAGTTCCTCGACTAGCGGGAGGGCCTACGAGCAGTACTTC.

The genes are TRBV19 and TRBJ2-7, with 11 bases matching TRBD2. The CDR3 length is 15 residues. The junction had 12 bases not matched to a gene; V was cut back by 3 bases and J by 11 bases. Germline V gene lookup returns CDR1 LNHDA and CDR2 SQIVND (reference sequence). The CDR3, as DNA: TGTGCCAGTAGTATCTCCGGGACTAGCGGAGGGCTGAAGTACTTC. Its protein is CASSISGTSGGLKYF.

The rearrangement uses TRBV7-2 and TRBJ2-7, with D possibly being TRBD2 (7 bases). V dropped 3 bases and J dropped 6 bases, with 15 bases sitting between them. The CDR3 is made up of 14 amino acids. In germline, CDR1 is SGHTA, CDR2 FQGNSA. CDR3 amino acids: CASSFMGGLGEQYF. The CDR3 DNA sequence: TGTGCCAGCAGCTTTATGGGGGGGCTTGGCGAGCAGTACTTC.

The chain links TRBV30 to TRBJ2-5; TRBD2 matches 11 bases. The CDR3 runs 15 residues. The germline gives CDR1 GTSNPN, CDR2 SVGIG (reference sequence). The V and J ends lost 2 bases and 4 bases, in that order; junction bases with no gene match: 6. The CDR3 region is CAWSMVAGGRETQYF. The CDR3 DNA reads TGTGCCTGGAGTATGGTAGCGGGGGGGCGAGAGACCCAGTACTTC.

This chain joins TRBV27 and TRBJ1-2; TRBD1 agrees at 9 bases. This CDR3 has 13 residues. Trimming took 6 bases from V and 8 from J; bases not matched to a gene: 7. In germline, CDR1 is MNHEY, CDR2 SMNVEV (reference sequence). The CDR3 DNA sequence: TGTGCCAGCAGCCTACAGGGGGCCCCAGGCTACACCTTC. It yields the protein CASSLQGAPGYTF.

The chain recombines TRBV5-4 with TRBJ1-3; possibly TRBD1 for D (6 bases). The V end lost 5 bases, the J end lost 1 base, and 10 bases lay between the germline ends. The germline gives CDR1 SGHNT, CDR2 YYREEE (reference sequence). The CDR3 runs to 14 residues. CDR3 region: CASRFQGSGNTIYF. CDR3 DNA sequence: TGTGCCAGCAGGTTTCAGGGGTCTGGAAACACCATATATTTT.

Comment on this clone: Different DNA sequences within this sample yield the same CDR3. This chain links TRBV6-5 with TRBJ2-5; no clear D. This CDR3 spans 11 amino acids. V lost 5 bases and J lost 2, with 3 bases in between. CDR1 is MNHEY, CDR2 SVGAGI, per germline. As DNA, the CDR3 is TGTGCCAGCAGTACACAAGAGACCCAGTACTTC. It codes for CASSTQETQYF.

This clone was observed once. The chain couples TRBV5-8 to TRBJ2-7; D not certain. From germline, CDR1 is SGHTS and CDR2 YDEGEE. The CDR3 has 13 amino acids. Trimming cost V 4 bases and J 7 bases, with 15 bases left between them. DNA for the CDR3: TGTGCCAGCAGCCAATACCGCGACTCTGAGCAGTACTTC. Amino acid sequence: CASSQYRDSEQYF.

The CDR3 DNA reads TGTGCCACCAGTGATTCACGCTATGTGGGAGGGCCGGGAGATACGCAGTATTTT. It specifies CATSDSRYVGGPGDTQYF. This chain uses TRBV24-1 with TRBJ2-3, with 7 bases identical to TRBD2. The germline CDR1 and CDR2 sequences are KGHDR and SFDVKD. The CDR3 length is 18 residues. Trimming cost V 2 bases and J 5 bases; bases outside gene matches: 15.

For this clone: Other DNA sequences in the same sample also yield this CDR3. The CDR3 nucleotides read TGTGCCAGCAGCTACGACAGGGGAACTGAAGCTTTCTTT. Its translation: CASSYDRGTEAFF. The V and J genes are TRBV7-9 and TRBJ1-1; 8 bases match TRBD1. From germline, CDR1 is SEHNR and CDR2 FQNEAQ (reference sequence). This CDR3 region has 13 residues. J gave up 5 bases and V 4 bases, and 3 bases lay outside the gene matches.

This clone was observed once. The V gene is TRBV6-4, the J gene TRBJ1-6; 10 nucleotides align to TRBD1. Germline V CDR1 and CDR2: MRHNA, SNTAGT. The CDR3 covers 16 residues. After removal of 6 bases from V and 9 bases from J, the junction contained 11 bases not matched to a gene. CDR3 DNA sequence: TGTGCCAGCAGCCCTATGCCCGGGACAGGGGTTTCACCCCTCCACTTT. Amino acids: CASSPMPGTGVSPLHF.

Details on this clone: One end of the junction is discordant with germline, which a read error may explain. The gene calls are TRBV7-7 and TRBJ2-7, with TRBD1 matching 9 bases. The CDR3 runs to 15 residues. Germline V gene sequence: CDR1 SSHAT, CDR2 FNYEAQ (reference sequence). DNA for the CDR3: TGTGCTAGCAGCCCGGGGACAGGGAACTCCTACGAGCAGTACTTC. Protein product: CASSPGTGNSYEQYF.